These 9 T cell receptor beta chains were all obtained from the same sample, sequenced in a study of cytomegalovirus exposure and HLA in healthy donors. The PCR contained 60 Vbeta and 13 Jbeta primers. Profiled with immunoSEQ multiplex PCR; TCRdb holds only in-frame clones, not every one. The sample carries 150,000 to 200,000 clones, around 68% recorded once. Sequencing was done on a sample of PBMCs. All receptors come from a girl aged 10 to 17 in good health and CMV-seronegative.

The chain links TRBV29-1 to TRBJ1-1; D unresolved. With 0 bases removed from V and 0 bases from J, the gap between germline ends came to 5 bases. Germline V gene sequence: CDR1 SQVTM, CDR2 ANQGSEA. The length of the CDR3 is 13 residues. CDR3 DNA sequence: TGCAGCGTTGAAGAACTAGTGAACACTGAAGCTTTCTTT. This translates into CSVEELVNTEAFF.

The gene calls are TRBV5-1 and TRBJ1-2; no reliable D call. The length of the CDR3 is 13 residues. CDR1 SGHRS and CDR2 YFSETQ come from the germline V gene. Trimming took 3 bases from V and 8 from J, leaving 14 bases between them. CDR3 amino acids: CASSSVYKWGYTF. Written as DNA, the CDR3 is TGCGCCAGCAGCTCGGTTTATAAGTGGGGCTACACCTTC.

This chain joins TRBV30 and TRBJ2-5; D is unresolved. This CDR3 is 13 amino acids long. Germline V CDR1 and CDR2: GTSNPN, SVGIG (reference sequence). Trimming stripped 4 bases from V and 4 bases from J, with 13 bases between. CDR3 in DNA: TGTGCCTGGACCGCAGGAACGGTAGAGACCCAGTACTTC. Translated: CAWTAGTVETQYF.

CDR3 sequence reads: CASSLGQGHSPLHF. CDR3 DNA sequence: TGTGCCAGCTCCCTGGGACAGGGCCATTCACCCCTCCACTTT. The chain has TRBV18 and TRBJ1-6, with TRBD1 matching over 9 bases. The CDR3 is 14 residues long. Germline V lookup: CDR1 KGHSH, CDR2 LQKENI. Germline trimming cut 6 bases from V and 8 bases from J; bases unmatched to any gene: 5.

The V gene is TRBV7-8, the J gene TRBJ2-3, with 7 nucleotides matching TRBD1. V was clipped by 3 bases and J by 2 bases; unmatched bases: 5. Per germline, CDR1 SGHVS and CDR2 FQNEAQ. The CDR3 extends over 15 amino acids. The CDR3 sequence is CASSFRDSITDTQYF. The CDR3 DNA reads TGTGCCAGCAGCTTCCGGGACAGTATCACAGATACGCAGTATTTT.

Only a few counts were recorded for this clone. The CDR3 DNA reads as TGTGCCAGCAGTGACGGGACCCAGTACTTC. It codes for CASSDGTQYF. The chain links TRBV2 to TRBJ2-5; unclear D gene. V shed 3 bases and J shed 7 bases, with 3 bases lying between them. CDR1 and CDR2 from the germline V gene are SNHLY and FYNNEI. This CDR3 has 10 residues.

This clone was detected a few times. This chain joins TRBV6-4 and TRBJ2-1; the match to TRBD2 covers 9 bases. Germline assignment: CDR1 MRHNA and CDR2 SNTAGT. The ends lost 4 bases at V and 7 bases at J; junction bases unmatched: 8. The CDR3 totals 15 residues. CDR3 bases: TGTGCCAGCAGTGGTGATAGCGGGGGAGGAAATGAGCAGTTCTTC. Its protein product is CASSGDSGGGNEQFF.

Only a few counts were recorded for this clone. The chain couples TRBV6-4 to TRBJ1-3; D may be TRBD1 (6 bases). The CDR3 runs to 20 residues. V lost 3 bases, J lost 0 bases, and 24 bases lay in between. Germline V gene lookup returns CDR1 MRHNA and CDR2 SNTAGT. CDR3 sequence: CASSDFVGLGGHTSGNTIYF. The CDR3 coding sequence is TGTGCCAGCAGTGATTTTGTGGGTTTAGGGGGACACACCTCTGGAAACACCATATATTTT.

The rearrangement uses TRBV10-3 and TRBJ1-4; D unresolved. Trimming took 7 bases from V and 8 from J, leaving 11 bases between them. The CDR3 is 12 residues long. Germline V gene data show CDR1 as ENHRY and CDR2 as SYGVKD. The CDR3, as DNA: TGTGCCATCATGGGTCGGGGAGAAAAACTGTTTTTT. It codes for CAIMGRGEKLFF.